The T cell receptor (beta chain) under discussion was sequenced for a study of T cells expressing NK-cell markers. About the research overall: Sorted CD3+CD56+NKG2C+, CD3+CD56+NKG2C- and CD3+CD56-NKG2C+ T cells provided the TCR beta repertoires. Seven of the eight sequenced donors were HCMV-seropositive; one was seronegative.

The study's findings and limits: Whether the expanded NKG2C+ T cell clones recognized HCMV remained unclear.

Germline CDR1 MDHEN, CDR2 SYDVKM. CDR3 length equals 15 residues. Concerning this clonotype: Antigen unknown.

TCR beta cDNA was generated via 5'RACE template switching incorporating UMIs. TCRdb reanalyzed the 5' RACE reads, giving one entry per CDR3 protein sequence and no DNA. The listing records some 600,000 distinct CDR3 sequences. The clonotype originates from a man aged 18-30 years in good health. The material sequenced was blood T cells: a sorted CD56 or NKG2C T cell subset, CD4+ or CD8+ T cells, or bulk PBMC T cells (not recorded which). The chain uses TRBV28 and TRBJ1-1; TCRdb's D gene call, TRBD1, goes unchecked for lack of DNA. CDR3 sequence reads: CASSSPTGRNTEAFF.